The 30 T cell receptor beta chains below come from one sample, sequenced in a study of T cell repertoires in cytomegalovirus infection. TCRdb reprocessed the reads with MiXCR, giving one entry per CDR3 protein. Of more than 200,000 distinct CDR3 sequences in the sample, 8% to 9.5% are singletons; the top ten hold approximately 16%. Sequencing was carried out using PBMCs. The receptors were gathered from a human donor in good health (CMV status not recorded). Some clones in this sample may be carry-over from other donors' samples.

This clonotype was detected ten times or more. The chain is built from TRBV7-2 and TRBJ2-3, with TRBD2 as a possible D gene (5 bases). This CDR3 is built from 18 residues. V shed 2 bases and J shed 0 bases, with 18 bases lying between them. Germline CDR1 reads SGHTA; CDR2 reads FQGNSA. The CDR3 DNA reads TGTGCCAGCAGCTTAACTCCCCCCTCCGGAGGCAGCACAGATACGCAGTATTTT. Its translation: CASSLTPPSGGSTDTQYF.

The sample holds many counts of this clonotype. The chain recombines TRBV5-1 with TRBJ2-5; 11 nucleotides match TRBD2. J lost 5 bases, V lost 3 bases, and 18 bases had no gene match. This CDR3 region has 19 residues. Germline loops: CDR1 SGHRS, CDR2 YFSETQ. The CDR3 DNA is TGCGCCAGCAGCTCGCGAGGGACTAGCGGAGGCCTCCCGGGGGAGACCCAGTACTTC. This codes for CASSSRGTSGGLPGETQYF. Full variable domain (outside the CDR3, taken from reference TRBV5-1 and TRBJ2-5): KAGVTQTPRYLIKTRGQQVTLSCSPISGHRSVSWYQQTPGQGLQFLFEYFSETQRNKGNFPGRFSGRQFSNSRSEMNVSTLELGDSALYLCASSSRGTSGGLPGETQYFGPGTRLLVL.

Ten or more counts support this clonotype. The chain employs TRBV2 and TRBJ1-5, with D possibly TRBD1 on 6 matching bases. CDR1 is SNHLY and CDR2 is FYNNEI in the germline V gene. The V and J ends lost 3 bases and 4 bases respectively, with 10 bases between them. The CDR3 contains 14 residues. CDR3 DNA sequence: TGTGCCAGCAGTGAGGGGGCAGCGAATCAGCCCCAGCATTTT. Translation gives CASSEGAANQPQHF.

Details on this clonotype: A read error may explain this, as a much larger clone is one base away. This chain joins TRBV28 and TRBJ1-5; perhaps TRBD1 as D (5 bases). This CDR3 contains 15 residues. V lost 1 base to trimming and J lost 0 bases, with 7 bases between them. CDR1 MDHEN and CDR2 SYDVKM come from the germline V gene. The CDR3 nucleotides are TGTGCCAGCAGTTTATACAGGAATAGCAATCAGCCCCAGCATTTT. It encodes CASSLYRNSNQPQHF.

The chain uses TRBV28 and TRBJ2-2; D tentatively fits TRBD1 or TRBD2 (5 bases each). The CDR3 runs to 16 residues. V lost 2 bases and J 4 bases, leaving 14 bases between the germline ends. CDR1 is MDHEN and CDR2 is SYDVKM in the germline V gene. CDR3 sequence: CASSLLGSGGTGELFF. The CDR3 DNA is TGTGCCAGCAGTTTACTCGGGTCTGGGGGCACCGGGGAGCTGTTTTTT.

In its sample, this clonotype was seen many times. The chain couples TRBV23-1 to TRBJ1-1; no clear D. TRBV23-1 carries the ORF label, with uncertain function. Between the trimmed V and J ends, which lost 6 bases and 5 bases, there was a span of 7 bases. The CDR3 spans 11 residues. CDR3 residues: CASRPGTEAFF. The CDR3, as DNA: TGCGCCAGCAGGCCGGGAACTGAAGCTTTCTTT.

This clonotype was counted ten times or more. The genes are TRBV19 and TRBJ2-3, with D tentatively TRBD1 (6 bases). The germline gives CDR1 LNHDA, CDR2 SQIVND (reference sequence). V was cut by 7 bases and J by 8 bases, with 13 bases left in between. CDR3 length equals 12 residues. The DNA for the CDR3 is TGTGCCAGTACCCCCAGAGGGGGTACGCAGTATTTT. Translation: CASTPRGGTQYF.

At least ten counts were recorded for this clonotype. The gene calls are TRBV6-2 or TRBV6-3 and TRBJ2-1; D call uncertain. Trimming took 2 bases from V and 1 from J, leaving 6 bases between them. Per germline, CDR1 MNHEY and CDR2 SVGEGT. This CDR3 region has 14 residues. The CDR3 DNA reads TGTGCCAGCAGTTACGTGGGATCCTACAATGAGCAGTTCTTC. This codes for CASSYVGSYNEQFF.

The chain combines TRBV4-3 with TRBJ2-1; 7 bases fit TRBD2. Trimming cost V 2 bases and J 10 bases; bases outside gene matches: 5. This CDR3 region has 13 residues. Germline CDR1 and CDR2: LGHNA and YSLEER. This CDR3 is CASSQTSGMEQFF. In DNA, the CDR3 is TGCGCCAGCAGCCAAACCAGCGGGATGGAGCAGTTCTTC.

This clonotype was counted ten times or more. The chain employs TRBV7-8 and TRBJ2-5, with 8 bases aligning to TRBD2. There are 14 residues in the CDR3. V lost 4 bases to trimming and J lost 1 base; unmatched junction nucleotides: 2. Germline CDR1 is SGHVS and CDR2 is FQNEAQ. This CDR3 is CASSSGLAQETQYF. The CDR3 coding sequence is TGTGCCAGCAGCTCCGGACTAGCCCAAGAGACCCAGTACTTC.

This clonotype occurred a few times. The chain uses TRBV10-3 and TRBJ2-3; D gene unclear. This CDR3 has 14 residues. The germline V gene encodes CDR1 ENHRY and CDR2 SYGVKD. Trimming left V 3 bases short and J 2 bases short, with 9 bases between. The CDR3 loop reads CAISERAITDTQYF. The DNA for the CDR3 is TGTGCCATCAGTGAACGGGCGATCACAGATACGCAGTATTTT.

This clonotype has a count of ten or more. The chain joins TRBV10-3 to TRBJ2-5; unclear D gene. The CDR3 has 14 amino acids. Trimming left V 2 bases short and J 2 bases short, with 9 bases between. The germline gives CDR1 ENHRY, CDR2 SYGVKD. Here the CDR3 DNA reads TGTGCCATCAGTGAGCTCGACAAACAAGAGACCCAGTACTTC. It translates to CAISELDKQETQYF.

This clonotype was picked up many times. The chain has TRBV7-2 and TRBJ1-6; D gene unclear. Trimming stripped 5 bases from V and 7 bases from J, with 12 bases between. Germline V gene sequence: CDR1 SGHTA, CDR2 FQGNSA. The length of the CDR3 is 14 residues. CDR3 sequence reads: CASSLATGNSPLHF. The DNA for the CDR3 is TGTGCCAGCAGCCTCGCGACGGGAAATTCACCCCTCCACTTT.

The sample holds many counts of this clonotype. This chain uses TRBV27 with TRBJ2-2; D unresolved. The CDR3 length is 14 residues. The germline V and J ends were trimmed by 6 bases and 7 bases, with 15 bases remaining between them. Germline V gene sequence: CDR1 MNHEY, CDR2 SMNVEV (reference sequence). In DNA form, the CDR3 reads TGTGCCAGCAGGCCGGGCGTAGGTCACGGGGAGCTGTTTTTT. Translation gives CASRPGVGHGELFF.

This clonotype was counted ten times or more. The chain carries TRBV6-1 and TRBJ2-1; 8 nucleotides align to TRBD1. This CDR3 has 16 residues. V gave up 5 bases and J gave up 0 bases; unmatched junction bases: 6. CDR1 is MNHNS, CDR2 SASEGT, per germline. The CDR3 sequence: CASSKTGDRSYNEQFF. As DNA, the CDR3 is TGTGCCAGCAGTAAGACAGGGGACCGCTCCTACAATGAGCAGTTCTTC.

At least ten counts were recorded for this clonotype. The genes are TRBV7-2 and TRBJ2-3, with 12 bases matching TRBD2. The CDR3 is 16 residues long. V gave up 5 bases and J gave up 1 base; unmatched junction bases: 4. Germline V CDR1 and CDR2: SGHTA, FQGNSA. The CDR3 DNA reads TGTGCCAGCAGCCCTAGCGGGAGGGCCGGCACAGATACGCAGTATTTT. Protein product: CASSPSGRAGTDTQYF.

This clonotype came up many times. J is TRBJ2-5 and V is TRBV12-3 or TRBV12-4; D possibly corresponds to TRBD1 (5 bases). V lost 5 bases and J lost 5, with 18 bases in between. The CDR3 sequence is 15 residues long. DNA for the CDR3: TGTGCCAGCAGTCCCCTTTCAGGGTCGGGCGAGACCCAGTACTTC. Protein sequence: CASSPLSGSGETQYF.

Ten or more counts support this clonotype. The chain uses TRBV6-1 and TRBJ2-6; D is unresolved. Looked up from germline, CDR1 is MNHNS and CDR2 is SASEGT. V was cut by 6 bases and J by 2 bases, with 11 bases left in between. The CDR3 runs to 15 residues. DNA of the CDR3: TGTGCCAGCAGGCCAGGACGCACTGGGGCCAACGTCCTGACTTTC. It is translated as CASRPGRTGANVLTF.

This clonotype was seen only a few times. CDR3 amino acids: CASSEGGGDYEQYF. The CDR3 DNA is TGTGCCAGCAGTGAAGGGGGAGGGGACTACGAGCAGTACTTC. The rearrangement joins TRBV6-1 to TRBJ2-7; 7 bases line up with TRBD2. V shed 1 base and J 3 bases; nucleotides not matched to a gene: 3. This CDR3 spans 14 amino acids. The germline V gene encodes CDR1 MNHNS and CDR2 SASEGT.

This clonotype was counted at least ten times. The gene calls are TRBV7-8 and TRBJ2-7, with 10 bases lining up with TRBD1. The germline gives CDR1 SGHVS, CDR2 FQNEAQ. Unmatched junction bases numbered 14, after V lost 3 bases and J lost 0 bases. CDR3 length: 19 amino acids. The CDR3 sequence: CASSLLSGQGMRSSYEQYF. The CDR3 DNA is TGTGCCAGCAGCTTGCTATCGGGACAGGGGATGAGAAGCTCCTACGAGCAGTACTTC.

This clonotype showed up many times. The rearrangement uses TRBV20-1 and TRBJ1-2, with 8 positions matching TRBD1. The CDR3 is 16 amino acids. Per the germline V gene, CDR1 is DFQATT and CDR2 is SNEGSKA (reference sequence). The trim removed 3 bases at V and 4 bases at J, leaving 13 bases unmatched. CDR3 in DNA: TGCAGTGCTAGTTTGGACAGGGTTTCCGTATCCTATGGCTACACCTTC. Translated: CSASLDRVSVSYGYTF.

The chain's CDR3 is CASSTNGQDRNSPLHF. The CDR3, as DNA: TGTGCCAGTAGTACAAACGGACAGGACCGTAATTCACCCCTCCACTTT. The V and J genes are TRBV19 and TRBJ1-6, with TRBD1 matching 7 bases. CDR1 LNHDA and CDR2 SQIVND come from the germline V gene (reference sequence). V lost 4 bases, J lost 6 bases, and 9 bases stayed unmatched. The CDR3 has 16 amino acids.

This clonotype was found a few times. The chain carries TRBV12-3 or TRBV12-4 and TRBJ1-5, with D maybe TRBD1 (5 bases). This CDR3 contains 16 residues. Deletions cut 1 base from V and 0 bases from J, with 10 bases between. In nucleotides, the CDR3 is TGTGCCAGCAGTTTAGGGCAGGGACCTAGCAATCAGCCCCAGCATTTT. This gives the protein CASSLGQGPSNQPQHF.

In its sample, this clonotype was seen many times. The chain combines TRBV28 with TRBJ2-5; D may be TRBD2 (5 bases). The CDR3 is 13 amino acids. V was trimmed by 6 bases and J by 2 bases, leaving 10 bases between them. Per the germline V gene, CDR1 is MDHEN and CDR2 is SYDVKM. CDR3 region: CASREALQETQYF. In DNA, the CDR3 is TGTGCCAGCAGGGAGGCGCTACAAGAGACCCAGTACTTC.

The chain uses TRBV18 and TRBJ1-4; no clear D gene. Trimming took 0 bases from V and 5 from J, leaving 10 bases between them. CDR1 is KGHSH and CDR2 is LQKENI in the germline V gene. The CDR3 is 15 amino acids. The CDR3 region has the DNA TGTGCCAGCTCACCACCAGGGTTGAGGAATGAAAAACTGTTTTTT. This sequence encodes CASSPPGLRNEKLFF.

Concerning this clonotype itself: Just one base apart from a much larger clone, this may be a read error. The J gene is TRBJ2-6, the V gene TRBV11-2, with no clear D. V was pared by 5 bases and J by 2 bases, with 19 bases between. This CDR3 region has 18 residues. Germline V gene lookup returns CDR1 SGHAT and CDR2 FQNNGV. CDR3 amino acids: CASSRMTGVGPGANVLTF. The CDR3 DNA is TGTGCCAGCAGCCGAATGACTGGAGTGGGTCCTGGGGCCAACGTCCTGACTTTC.

This clonotype has more than one count but fewer than ten. This rearrangement joins TRBV18 to TRBJ2-7; D perhaps matches TRBD1 (6 bases). Germline CDR1 KGHSH, CDR2 LQKENI. The CDR3 is 15 amino acids. V lost 2 bases and J lost 7, with 18 bases in between. The CDR3 region is CASSPDGGGFREQYF. DNA for the CDR3: TGTGCCAGCTCACCAGACGGTGGGGGCTTTCGGGAGCAGTACTTC.

This clonotype was observed a few times. The V call is TRBV28, the J call TRBJ2-4; D could derive from TRBD1 or TRBD2 (7 bases each). The CDR3 has 14 residues. Trimming took off 3 bases at V and 4 bases at J, with 10 bases between the two ends. CDR1 and CDR2 (germline): MDHEN, SYDVKM. Written as DNA, the CDR3 is TGTGCCAGCAGTTTCCAGGGGGGGAAAAACATTCAGTACTTC. Protein: CASSFQGGKNIQYF. The full variable domain, in which reference TRBV28 and TRBJ2-4 provide the parts outside the CDR3, is DVKVTQSSRYLVKRTGEKVFLECVQDMDHENMFWYRQDPGLGLRLIYFSYDVKMKEKGDIPEGYSVSREKKERFSLILESASTNQTSMYLCASSFQGGKNIQYFGAGTRLSVL.

This clonotype was seen repeatedly, ten times or more. The J gene is TRBJ1-6, the V gene TRBV30; no clear D gene. This CDR3 spans 12 amino acids. The germline gives CDR1 GTSNPN, CDR2 SVGIG (reference sequence). Between the trimmed V and J ends, which lost 5 bases and 5 bases, there was a span of 7 bases. CDR3 protein: CAWGRNNSPLHF. CDR3 coding DNA: TGTGCCTGGGGCCGGAATAATTCACCCCTCCACTTT.

This clonotype was observed many times. This chain connects TRBV7-2 to TRBJ1-6; 7 bases align to TRBD1. The ends lost 3 bases at V and 3 bases at J; junction bases unmatched: 11. The CDR3 consists of 18 residues. Looked up from germline, CDR1 is SGHTA and CDR2 is FQGNSA. The chain's CDR3 is CASSFRVPWDSYNSPLHF. DNA of the CDR3: TGTGCCAGCAGCTTTAGGGTCCCCTGGGACAGCTATAATTCACCCCTCCACTTT.